The T cell receptor beta chain under discussion was sequenced for a study of shared T cell receptors in the human thymus. Profiled with immunoSEQ multiplex PCR; TCRdb holds only in-frame clones, not every one. The sample consists of around 68,000 clones, nearly 95% of them appearing once. The germline V gene encodes CDR1 MNHEY and CDR2 SMNVEV (reference sequence). The CDR3 contains 12 residues. Trimming shortened V by 8 bases and J by 2 bases, and 9 bases separated the two germline ends. The sequenced material came from thymocytes. The chain uses TRBV27 and TRBJ1-1; possibly TRBD1 for D (6 bases). The receptor comes from a human donor. The CDR3 protein is CASGRGNTEAFF. The CDR3 nucleotides are TGTGCCAGCGGCAGGGGAAACACTGAAGCTTTCTTT.